Listed here are 6 T cell receptor beta chains from one sample, sequenced in a study of vaccination and CD4 T cells after COVID-19 (dated by TCRdb to between 2021 and 2024). Their antigen targets remain unknown. In the paper's terms, the treatment or condition label means: approximately nine-day PBMC culture with coronavirus spike peptide pools or control peptides (ViraFEST assay). Libraries were prepared through PCR. Instrument on record: Illumina iSeq 100. DNA from cultured CD4+ T cells was subjected to TCR sequencing with the Oncomine TCR Beta short-read assay at the Johns Hopkins FTIC core. The public reads were reanalyzed by TCRdb: fastp trimming at Q25, MiXCR alignment, in-frame beta chains only. All rows with the same CDR3 protein become a single entry with the most common DNA and genes. In all, the sample holds 13,000 to 15,000 distinct CDR3 sequences, and nearly 35% of those were seen once. Approximately 40% of the sample belongs to the ten largest clones.

Sequencing was performed on cultured CD4+ T cells from blood. The receptors shown here come from a human donor with COVID-19.

This clonotype was seen only a few times. V and J are TRBV5-1 and TRBJ1-1; 11 nucleotides match TRBD1. Unmatched junction bases numbered 6, after V lost 3 bases and J lost 5 bases. Germline V gives CDR1 SGHRS, CDR2 YFSETQ. This CDR3 is built from 15 residues. In nucleotides, the CDR3 is TGCGCCAGCAGCTATGCCGGGACAGGGGGTACTGAAGCTTTCTTT. It encodes CASSYAGTGGTEAFF.

The sample holds a few counts of this clonotype. The chain couples TRBV7-9 to TRBJ2-2; 13 nucleotides agree with TRBD2. The junction had 5 bases not matched to a gene; V was cut back by 3 bases and J by 4 bases. Looked up from germline, CDR1 is SEHNR and CDR2 is FQNEAQ (reference sequence). The CDR3 contains 17 residues. The CDR3 sequence is CASSLRLAGGSTGELFF. The CDR3 DNA is TGTGCCAGCAGCTTGCGACTAGCGGGGGGTAGCACCGGGGAGCTGTTTTTT.

This clonotype was picked up one time. The CDR3 DNA reads TGTGCCAGCACCCGTGGGGTCCACGAGCAGTACTTC. Amino acid sequence: CASTRGVHEQYF. The rearrangement uses TRBV12-3 or TRBV12-4 and TRBJ2-7, with D hard to call. V was cut by 7 bases and J by 5 bases, with 12 bases left in between. CDR3 size: 12 residues.

V gene TRBV4-1 combines with J gene TRBJ1-1; no firm D call. CDR1 is MGHRA and CDR2 is YSYEKL in the germline V gene. The CDR3 has 16 residues. V lost 1 base and J lost 0, with 12 bases in between. CDR3 in amino acids: CASSQGETTMNTEAFF. CDR3 sequence (DNA): TGCGCCAGCAGCCAAGGGGAGACTACCATGAACACTGAAGCTTTCTTT.

The table lists this clonotype with a few counts. This chain uses TRBV30 with TRBJ2-5; D possibly corresponds to TRBD2 (6 bases). From germline, CDR1 is GTSNPN and CDR2 SVGIG (reference sequence). The CDR3 has 13 amino acids. V gave up 3 bases and J gave up 1 base, with 9 bases separating them. The CDR3 here is CAWRPRGQETQYF. In DNA, the CDR3 is TGTGCCTGGAGGCCGCGGGGCCAAGAGACCCAGTACTTC.

The rearrangement links TRBV21-1 to TRBJ1-4; whether TRBD1, the table's D call, matches the DNA was not checked. TRBV21-1 is an annotated pseudogene. CDR3 length equals 12 residues. CDR3: CASRIGGEKLFF. Written as DNA, the CDR3 is TGTGCCAGCAGGATAGGGGGCGAAAAACTGTTTTTT.